This T cell receptor beta chain is drawn from a study of graft-versus-host responses after intestinal transplantation. Study-wide context: All recipients were transplanted with multivisceral, liver-intestinal, or isolated intestinal grafts. Recipients uniformly received anti-thymocyte globulin induction, followed by tacrolimus and steroids for roughly 3 years.

The germline V gene encodes CDR1 SGHAT and CDR2 FQNNGV. The ends were cut back, 0 bases at V and 1 base at J, with 15 bases in the middle. This CDR3 region has 17 residues. The study, taken as a whole, reports: Detection of GvH clones occurred in recipient marrow, and some had their first appearance in ileum or blood. Association was observed between peak circulating GvH clone levels and early post-transplant HvG declines.

On this clone: The antigen is undetermined.

The table came from immunoSEQ multiplex PCR; TCRdb's copy has only in-frame clones and leaves some out. Of almost 85,000 clones in the sample, around 92% were seen once. The sample in question was unstimulated CD4+ T cells sorted from spleen or lymph node cells, obtained before intestinal transplant. The receptor was isolated from a human donor who received an intestinal transplant. The genes are TRBV11-2 and TRBJ1-2; the D gene is possibly TRBD1 (6 bases). CDR3 amino acids: CASSLEARAGVNYGYTF. In DNA form, the CDR3 reads TGTGCCAGCAGCTTAGAGGCTCGGGCAGGGGTTAACTATGGCTACACCTTC.